This T cell receptor (beta chain) emerged from a study of OX40 agonist ivuxolimab in advanced cancers. Study at large: Those treated in dose escalation had hepatocellular carcinoma, melanoma, renal cell cancer or head and neck cancer. Broader study findings: Averaged across samples, CD8+ T cells carried more expanded clones than CD4+ did.

The sampling schedule covered blood at baseline, cycle 4 day 1, and cycle 7 day 1. The CDR3 length is 13 residues. Germline CDR1 LGHNA, CDR2 YSLEER. The method was immunoSEQ multiplex PCR; TCRdb's version includes in-frame clones alone and lacks a portion of them. Among around 19,000 clones listed, 65% to 90% were seen once. A word on this clone: The antigen is not known. The junction does not match germline at one end; this may be a read error.

V usage is TRBV4-3 and J usage is TRBJ1-4; a weak D match, TRBD1 (5 bases). The TCR was taken from an adult with an advanced solid tumor such as melanoma, head and neck, liver or kidney cancer. The sequencing used CD4+ or CD8+ T cells sorted from blood, collected in a trial of the OX40 agonist ivuxolimab. This CDR3 reads CASSRMRSRERLF. The CDR3 DNA reads TGCGCCAGCAGCCGGATGCGTAGCAGGGAACGGCTTTTT.